The rows below give T cell receptor beta chains drawn from one sample of a study of blood T cell repertoires in COVID-19. Libraries were prepared by immunoSEQ multiplex PCR; TCRdb keeps only in-frame clonotypes and omits some of them. Of 100,000 or so clones listed, about four fifths are singletons. Sequenced: peripheral blood. The source of these receptors is a human donor in a cohort sampled during active COVID-19. Each CDR3 is given without its conserved first and last residue.

j_call: TRBJ2-7; v_call: TRBV4-3; cdr3_aa: ASSQDISSGKGGEQY
j_call: TRBJ1-2; v_call: TRBV7-2; cdr3_aa: ASSLSLGIAGYT
j_call: TRBJ2-3; v_call: TRBV9; cdr3_aa: ASSGRAGGSTDTQY
j_call: TRBJ2-7; v_call: TRBV28; cdr3_aa: ASSSGQIYEQY
j_call: TRBJ2-1; v_call: TRBV7-9; cdr3_aa: ASSLSEASGRYEQF
j_call: TRBJ2-1; v_call: TRBV18; cdr3_aa: ASSPSGDSGMGL
j_call: TRBJ2-7; v_call: TRBV2; cdr3_aa: ASMRGQGTYEQY
j_call: TRBJ2-3; v_call: TRBV5-1; cdr3_aa: ASSEERSTDTQY
j_call: TRBJ2-3; v_call: TRBV5-1; cdr3_aa: ASSAPTGRSQDTQY
j_call: TRBJ2-5; v_call: TRBV7-3; cdr3_aa: ASSLGLQETQY
j_call: TRBJ1-1; v_call: TRBV5-8; cdr3_aa: ASSPRTGAGEAF
j_call: TRBJ2-2; v_call: TRBV19; cdr3_aa: ASSPGQRGTGELF
j_call: TRBJ2-1; v_call: TRBV28; cdr3_aa: ASSQPGQGFRNEQF
j_call: TRBJ2-7; v_call: TRBV2; cdr3_aa: ASSGDRAVSYEQY
j_call: TRBJ2-3; v_call: TRBV11-3; cdr3_aa: ASSPRTGHTDTQY
j_call: TRBJ2-2; v_call: TRBV28; cdr3_aa: ASSSAGAGELF
j_call: TRBJ1-6; v_call: TRBV27; cdr3_aa: ASSRKTGGAYNSPLH
j_call: TRBJ1-2; v_call: TRBV7-9; cdr3_aa: ASSPNDRTNYGYT
j_call: TRBJ1-2; v_call: TRBV28; cdr3_aa: ASSWEGYGYT
j_call: TRBJ2-7; v_call: TRBV19; cdr3_aa: ASRQGDEQY